One T cell receptor (beta chain) is described in this entry. Antigen unknown. The entry originates in a study of T-cell reconstitution after alpha-beta-depleted transplantation in children. General study results and limits: By one year post-transplant, T-cell counts and diversity largely arose from T cells that were newly produced. Day-60 TCRbeta diversity that was high in some patients was derived from surviving recipient T cells and thymic progenitors. At around two months after transplant, the alpha-beta T cells were reportedly derived from several hundred expanded clones that came from non-depleted graft cells.

Germline CDR1 reads SGHRS; CDR2 reads YFSETQ. V lost 7 bases and J 0 bases, leaving 13 bases between the germline ends. The CDR3 consists of 14 residues. The TCRbeta library incorporated unique molecular identifiers. TCRdb reprocessed the PCR reads with MiXCR, giving one entry per CDR3 protein. The table has some 300,000 distinct CDR3 sequences, approximately 7.3% seen once. The TCR comes from a female patient between 2 and 10 years old who had a stem cell transplant for Fanconi anemia, so the T cells may come from the graft donor. The gene calls are TRBV5-1 and TRBJ1-2; tentatively, D is TRBD1 (5 bases). Sequenced material: peripheral blood, taken 360 days after TCRalphabeta/CD19-depleted stem cell transplant. The DNA for the CDR3 is TGCGCCAGCGGGGGGATCGGCCCTAACTATGGCTACACCTTC. It translates to CASGGIGPNYGYTF.